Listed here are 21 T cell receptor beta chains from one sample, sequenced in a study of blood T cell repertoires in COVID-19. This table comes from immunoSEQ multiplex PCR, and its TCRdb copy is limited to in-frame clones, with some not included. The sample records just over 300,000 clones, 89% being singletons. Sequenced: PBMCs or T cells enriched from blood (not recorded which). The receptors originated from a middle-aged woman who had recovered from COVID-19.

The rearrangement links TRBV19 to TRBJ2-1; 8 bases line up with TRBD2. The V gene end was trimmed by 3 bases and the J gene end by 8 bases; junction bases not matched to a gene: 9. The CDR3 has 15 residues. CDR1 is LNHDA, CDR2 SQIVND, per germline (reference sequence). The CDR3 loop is CASSIRGGRNYEQFF. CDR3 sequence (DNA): TGTGCCAGTAGTATTCGCGGGGGGCGTAACTATGAGCAGTTCTTC.

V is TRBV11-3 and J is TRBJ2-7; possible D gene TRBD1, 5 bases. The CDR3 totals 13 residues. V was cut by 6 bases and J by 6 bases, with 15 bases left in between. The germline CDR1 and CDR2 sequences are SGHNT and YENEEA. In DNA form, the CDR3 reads TGTGCCAGCAGTTACACCCAGGGTGGCGAGCAGTACTTC. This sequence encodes CASSYTQGGEQYF.

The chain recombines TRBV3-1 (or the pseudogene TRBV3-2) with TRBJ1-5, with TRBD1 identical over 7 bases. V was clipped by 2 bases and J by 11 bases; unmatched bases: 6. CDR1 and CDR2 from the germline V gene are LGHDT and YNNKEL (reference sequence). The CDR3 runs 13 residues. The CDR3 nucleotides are TGTGCCAGCAGCCAAACAGGGGCAGGAGCCCAGCATTTT. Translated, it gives CASSQTGAGAQHF.

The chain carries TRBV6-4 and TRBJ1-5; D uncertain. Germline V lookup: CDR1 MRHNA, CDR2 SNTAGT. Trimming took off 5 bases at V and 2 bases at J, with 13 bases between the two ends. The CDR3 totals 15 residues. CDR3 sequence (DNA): TGTGCCAGCAGTCTACAGCCCGGTGGCAATCAGCCCCAGCATTTT. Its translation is CASSLQPGGNQPQHF.

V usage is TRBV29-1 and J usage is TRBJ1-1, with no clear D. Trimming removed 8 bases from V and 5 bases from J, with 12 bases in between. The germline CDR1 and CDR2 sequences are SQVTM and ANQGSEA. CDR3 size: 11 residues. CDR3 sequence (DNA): TGCAGCTCGTCTCGAGGGACTGAAGCTTTCTTT. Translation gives CSSSRGTEAFF.

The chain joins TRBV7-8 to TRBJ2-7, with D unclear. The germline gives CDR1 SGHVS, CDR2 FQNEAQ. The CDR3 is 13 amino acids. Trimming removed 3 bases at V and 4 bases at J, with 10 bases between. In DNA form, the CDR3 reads TGTGCCAGCAGCTTTTACCCGCGATACGAGCAGTACTTC. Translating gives CASSFYPRYEQYF.

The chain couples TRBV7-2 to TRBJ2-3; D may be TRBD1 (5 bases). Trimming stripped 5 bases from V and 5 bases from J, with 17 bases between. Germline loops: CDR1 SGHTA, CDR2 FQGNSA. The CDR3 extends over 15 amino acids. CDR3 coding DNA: TGTGCCAGCAGCGGGCAGGGTTTTAATGAAGATACGCAGTATTTT. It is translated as CASSGQGFNEDTQYF.

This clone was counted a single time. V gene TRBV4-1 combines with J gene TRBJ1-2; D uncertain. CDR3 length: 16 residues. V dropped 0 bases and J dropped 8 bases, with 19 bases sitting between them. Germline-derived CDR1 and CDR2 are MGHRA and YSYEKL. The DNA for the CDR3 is TGCGCCAGCAGCCAAGATCCCGAATCGACTCCGCGGGGCTACACCTTC. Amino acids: CASSQDPESTPRGYTF.

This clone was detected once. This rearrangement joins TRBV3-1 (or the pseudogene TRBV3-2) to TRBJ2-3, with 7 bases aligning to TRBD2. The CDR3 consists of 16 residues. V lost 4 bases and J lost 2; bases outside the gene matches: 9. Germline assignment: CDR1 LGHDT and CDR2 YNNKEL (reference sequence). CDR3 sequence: CASSPGGKGTTDTQYF. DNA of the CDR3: TGTGCCAGCAGCCCGGGAGGCAAAGGGACCACAGATACGCAGTATTTT.

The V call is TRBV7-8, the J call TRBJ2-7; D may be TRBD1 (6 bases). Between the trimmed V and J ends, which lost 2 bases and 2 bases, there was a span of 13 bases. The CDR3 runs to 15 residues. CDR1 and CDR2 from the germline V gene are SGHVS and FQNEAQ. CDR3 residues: CASSLIVQGPYEQYF. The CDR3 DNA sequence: TGTGCCAGCAGCTTAATTGTCCAGGGGCCCTACGAGCAGTACTTC. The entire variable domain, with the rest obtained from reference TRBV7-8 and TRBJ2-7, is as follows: GAGVSQSPRYKVAKRGQDVALRCDPISGHVSLFWYQQALGQGPEFLTYFQNEAQLDKSGLPSDRFFAERPEGSVSTLKIQRTQQEDSAVYLCASSLIVQGPYEQYFGPGTRLTVT.

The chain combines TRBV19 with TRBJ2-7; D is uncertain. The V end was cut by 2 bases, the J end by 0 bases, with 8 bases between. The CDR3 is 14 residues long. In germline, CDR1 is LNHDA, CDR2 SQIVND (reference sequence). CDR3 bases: TGTGCCAGTAGTATAACGGAGAGCTCCTACGAGCAGTACTTC. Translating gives CASSITESSYEQYF.

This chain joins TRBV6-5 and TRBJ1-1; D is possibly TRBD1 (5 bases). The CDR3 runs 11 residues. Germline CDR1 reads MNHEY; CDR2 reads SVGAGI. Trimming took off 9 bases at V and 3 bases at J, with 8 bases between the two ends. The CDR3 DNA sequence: TGTGCCAGTTCAGGGTACACTGAAGCTTTCTTT. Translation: CASSGYTEAFF.

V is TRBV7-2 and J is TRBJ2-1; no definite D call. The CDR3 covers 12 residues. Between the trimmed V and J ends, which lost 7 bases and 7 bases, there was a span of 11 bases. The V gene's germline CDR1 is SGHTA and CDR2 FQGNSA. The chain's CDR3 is CASTNSVNEQFF. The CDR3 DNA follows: TGTGCCAGCACCAATTCGGTGAATGAGCAGTTCTTC.

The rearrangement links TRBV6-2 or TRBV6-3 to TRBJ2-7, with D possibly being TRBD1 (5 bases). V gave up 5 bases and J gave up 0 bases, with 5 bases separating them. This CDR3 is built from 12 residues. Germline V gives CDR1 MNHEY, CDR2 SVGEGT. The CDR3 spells CASSDSSYEQYF. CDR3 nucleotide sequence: TGTGCCAGCAGTGACAGCTCCTACGAGCAGTACTTC.

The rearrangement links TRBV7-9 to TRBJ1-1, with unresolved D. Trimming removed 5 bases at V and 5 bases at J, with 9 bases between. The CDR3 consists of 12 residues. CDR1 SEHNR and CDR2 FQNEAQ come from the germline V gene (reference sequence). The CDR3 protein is CASSLGWTEAFF. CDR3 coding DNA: TGTGCCAGCAGCCTCGGGTGGACTGAAGCTTTCTTT. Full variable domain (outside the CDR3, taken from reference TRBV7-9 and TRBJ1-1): DTGVSQNPRHKITKRGQNVTFRCDPISEHNRLYWYRQTLGQGPEFLTYFQNEAQLEKSRLLSDRFSAERPKGSFSTLEIQRTEQGDSAMYLCASSLGWTEAFFGQGTRLTVV.

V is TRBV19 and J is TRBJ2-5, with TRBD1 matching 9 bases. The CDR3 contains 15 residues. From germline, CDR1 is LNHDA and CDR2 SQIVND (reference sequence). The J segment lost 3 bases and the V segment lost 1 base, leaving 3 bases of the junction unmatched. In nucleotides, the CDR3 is TGTGCCAGTAGTATAGCCGGGACAGGGAAAGAGACCCAGTACTTC. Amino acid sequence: CASSIAGTGKETQYF.

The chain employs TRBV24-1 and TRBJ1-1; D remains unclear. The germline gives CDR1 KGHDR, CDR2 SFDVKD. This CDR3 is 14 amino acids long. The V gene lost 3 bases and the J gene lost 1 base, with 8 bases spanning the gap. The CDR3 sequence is CATSDTRRNTEAFF. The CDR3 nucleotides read TGTGCCACCAGTGATACGCGTCGGAACACTGAAGCTTTCTTT.

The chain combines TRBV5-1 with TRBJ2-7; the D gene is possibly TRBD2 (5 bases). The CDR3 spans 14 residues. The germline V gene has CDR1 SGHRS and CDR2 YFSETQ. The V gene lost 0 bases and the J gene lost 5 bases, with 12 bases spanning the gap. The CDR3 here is CASSLAGGHDEQYF. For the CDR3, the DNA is TGCGCCAGCAGCTTGGCCGGAGGCCATGACGAGCAGTACTTC.

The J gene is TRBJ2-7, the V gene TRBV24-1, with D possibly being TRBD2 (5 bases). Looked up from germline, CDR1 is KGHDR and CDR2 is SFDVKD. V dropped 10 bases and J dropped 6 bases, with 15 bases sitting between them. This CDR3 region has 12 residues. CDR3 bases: TGTGCCACAGGCGGAGAGGGCGTCGAGCAGTACTTC. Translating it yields CATGGEGVEQYF.

CDR3 region: CASSQDPRPGTGGPYEQYF. CDR3 bases: TGCGCCAGCAGCCAAGATCCACGACCAGGGACAGGGGGCCCCTACGAGCAGTACTTC. The chain combines TRBV4-1 with TRBJ2-7; 12 positions agree with TRBD1. V shed 0 bases, J shed 2 bases, and the junction held 11 bases outside the gene matches. Germline lookup yields CDR1 MGHRA and CDR2 YSYEKL. The CDR3 sequence is 19 residues long.

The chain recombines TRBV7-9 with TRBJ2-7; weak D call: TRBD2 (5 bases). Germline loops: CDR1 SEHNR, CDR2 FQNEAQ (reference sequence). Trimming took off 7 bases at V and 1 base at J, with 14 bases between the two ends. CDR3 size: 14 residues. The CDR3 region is CASIRESTSYEQYF. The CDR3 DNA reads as TGTGCCAGCATAAGGGAGTCGACGTCCTACGAGCAGTACTTC.